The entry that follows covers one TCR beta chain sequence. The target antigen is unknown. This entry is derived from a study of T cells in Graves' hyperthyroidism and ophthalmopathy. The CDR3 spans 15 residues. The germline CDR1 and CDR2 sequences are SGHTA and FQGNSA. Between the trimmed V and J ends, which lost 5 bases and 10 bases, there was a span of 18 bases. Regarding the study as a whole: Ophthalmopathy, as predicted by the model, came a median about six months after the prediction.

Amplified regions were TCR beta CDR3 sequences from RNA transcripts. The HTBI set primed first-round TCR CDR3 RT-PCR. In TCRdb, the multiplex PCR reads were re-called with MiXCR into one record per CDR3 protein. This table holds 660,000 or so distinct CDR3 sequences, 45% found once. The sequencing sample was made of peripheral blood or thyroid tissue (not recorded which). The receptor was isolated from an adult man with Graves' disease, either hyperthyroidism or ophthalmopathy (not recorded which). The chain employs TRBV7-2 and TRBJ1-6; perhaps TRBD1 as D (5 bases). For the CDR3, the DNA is TGTGCCAGCAGCCTCGGAGAGGGAAGGGACTCACCCCTCCACTTT. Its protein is CASSLGEGRDSPLHF. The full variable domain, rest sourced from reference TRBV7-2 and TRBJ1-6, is GAGVSQSPSNKVTEKGKDVELRCDPISGHTALYWYRQSLGQGLEFLIYFQGNSAPDKSGLPSDRFSAERTGGSVSTLTIQRTQQEDSAVYLCASSLGEGRDSPLHFGNGTRLTVT.